This T cell receptor beta chain was sequenced in a study of spatial heterogeneity in lung cancer. Study summary: Raw sequencing reads included, on average, more than 9.5 appearances of each unique TCR and UMI combination. Findings and caveats of the study: In tumors, expanded intratumoral alpha and beta TCR counts tracked mutation counts.

About this clonotype itself: Antigen: not known.

TCR cDNA molecules each had a unique molecular identifier. In TCRdb, the 5' RACE reads were re-called with MiXCR into one record per CDR3 protein. The data show around 9,000 distinct CDR3 sequences, over 3.5% seen once. Time point in this sample: sample taken at primary tumor resection. The clonotype originates from a female donor with early-stage non-small cell lung cancer. The sample here was lung tumor tissue, taken at surgery.

This chain's CDR3 is CSAPLGSSETQYF. The CDR3 DNA sequence: TGCAGTGCTCCCCTCGGGAGTTCGGAGACCCAGTACTTC. The genes are TRBV20-1 and TRBJ2-5; D might be TRBD2 (6 bases). From germline, CDR1 is DFQATT and CDR2 SNEGSKA (reference sequence). The CDR3 covers 13 residues. Between the trimmed V and J ends, which lost 5 bases and 5 bases, there was a span of 15 bases.